What follows are 12 T cell receptor beta chains derived from one specimen sequenced in a study of blood T cell repertoires in COVID-19. Some clones are missing from TCRdb's copy, which holds only in-frame ones; the method was immunoSEQ multiplex PCR. In the table there are around 200,000 clones, 65% to 85% of which are singletons. The sample comprised peripheral blood. These receptors were collected from a woman aged 50 to 60 with acute or convalescent COVID-19.

The chain recombines TRBV10-2 with TRBJ1-4; D not certain. Trimming shortened V by 10 bases and J by 4 bases, and 10 bases separated the two germline ends. Germline-derived CDR1 and CDR2 are WSHSY and SAAADI. This CDR3 contains 12 residues. CDR3 nucleotides: TGCGCCACCCAACGGGGTAATGAAAAACTGTTTTTT. As protein: CATQRGNEKLFF.

The chain combines TRBV11-3 with TRBJ1-3; D gene ambiguous. This CDR3 is 15 amino acids long. The V end was cut by 8 bases, the J end by 2 bases, with 16 bases between. The germline V gene has CDR1 SGHNT and CDR2 YENEEA. The CDR3 is CASQLTGEAGNTIYF. In DNA form, the CDR3 reads TGTGCCAGCCAACTGACGGGAGAGGCTGGAAACACCATATATTTT.

This chain uses TRBV11-2 with TRBJ2-7; 8 bases agree with TRBD1. The CDR3 has 19 residues. Germline values: CDR1 SGHAT, CDR2 FQNNGV. After removal of 4 bases from V and 7 bases from J, the junction contained 24 bases not matched to a gene. The CDR3 sequence: CASSSLVPGTGKGGSEQYF. In nucleotides, the CDR3 is TGTGCCAGCAGCTCCCTGGTGCCCGGGACAGGAAAAGGTGGGAGTGAGCAGTACTTC. The entire variable domain, with the rest obtained from reference TRBV11-2 and TRBJ2-7, is as follows: EAGVAQSPRYKIIEKRQSVAFWCNPISGHATLYWYQQILGQGPKLLIQFQNNGVVDDSQLPKDRFSAERLKGVDSTLKIQPAKLEDSAVYLCASSSLVPGTGKGGSEQYFGPGTRLTVT.

V and J are TRBV29-1 and TRBJ1-1; 7 bases line up with TRBD1. This CDR3 comprises 13 residues. Per germline, CDR1 SQVTM and CDR2 ANQGSEA. The J segment lost 6 bases and the V segment lost 4 bases, leaving 8 bases of the junction unmatched. In DNA form, the CDR3 reads TGCAGCGTTGCTACAGGGGTACGTTCTGAAGCTTTCTTT. Its translation is CSVATGVRSEAFF.

This sequence joins TRBV18 and TRBJ2-7, with D possibly matching TRBD1 (7 bases). V was shortened by 5 bases and J by 5 bases, with 22 bases between the two germline ends. Germline V gives CDR1 KGHSH, CDR2 LQKENI. CDR3 length: 16 residues. CDR3 region: CASSTSVWARGDEQYF. In DNA, the CDR3 is TGTGCCAGCTCAACCAGCGTATGGGCCAGGGGGGACGAGCAGTACTTC.

The rearrangement links TRBV28 to TRBJ1-6; no reliable D call. Germline CDR1 is MDHEN and CDR2 is SYDVKM. Trimming took off 10 bases at V and 0 bases at J, with 7 bases between the two ends. The CDR3 totals 13 residues. The CDR3 sequence: CATTSSYNSPLHF. The CDR3 nucleotides are TGTGCCACCACGAGCTCCTATAATTCACCCCTCCACTTT. The full variable domain, with the rest looked up from reference TRBV28 and TRBJ1-6, is DVKVTQSSRYLVKRTGEKVFLECVQDMDHENMFWYRQDPGLGLRLIYFSYDVKMKEKGDIPEGYSVSREKKERFSLILESASTNQTSMYLCATTSSYNSPLHFGNGTRLTVT.

The rearrangement joins TRBV15 to TRBJ2-2; 11 bases align to TRBD1. Germline V lookup: CDR1 LNHNV, CDR2 YYDKDF (reference sequence). The CDR3 extends over 19 amino acids. V was pared by 1 base and J by 1 base, with 8 bases of the junction left unmatched. Written as DNA, the CDR3 is TGTGCCACCAGCAGAGCCGGACAGGGGGCAGTTTGGAACACCGGGGAGCTGTTTTTT. Its translation: CATSRAGQGAVWNTGELFF. Complete variable domain (other parts from reference TRBV15 and TRBJ2-2): DAMVIQNPRYQVTQFGKPVTLSCSQTLNHNVMYWYQQKSSQAPKLLFHYYDKDFNNEADTPDNFQSRRPNTSFCFLDIRSPGLGDTAMYLCATSRAGQGAVWNTGELFFGEGSRLTVL.

CDR3 DNA sequence: TGTGCCAGCAGCCCAGACCCGGGGACTGGAAACACCATATATTTT. Its protein product is CASSPDPGTGNTIYF. The V call is TRBV11-2, the J call TRBJ1-3; D gene uncertain. CDR3 length: 15 amino acids. V gave up 5 bases and J gave up 2 bases, with 13 bases separating them. CDR1 is SGHAT, CDR2 FQNNGV, per germline.

This chain uses TRBV28 with TRBJ1-1, with D unresolved. Per the germline V gene, CDR1 is MDHEN and CDR2 is SYDVKM. This CDR3 is built from 10 residues. The ends were cut back, 8 bases at V and 7 bases at J, with 8 bases in the middle. CDR3 residues: CASAENEAFF. The CDR3 DNA is TGTGCCAGCGCAGAAAATGAAGCTTTCTTT.

The V gene is TRBV11-2, the J gene TRBJ2-1; 7 bases align to TRBD2. V gave up 3 bases and J gave up 5 bases; unmatched junction bases: 7. CDR1 is SGHAT, CDR2 FQNNGV, per germline. There are 15 residues in the CDR3. This CDR3 reads CASSFGASGDNEQFF. CDR3 in DNA: TGTGCCAGCAGCTTTGGGGCTAGCGGAGACAATGAGCAGTTCTTC.

This CDR3 reads CASSVETSGGGEQFF. The CDR3 DNA reads TGTGCCAGCAGCGTAGAGACTAGCGGGGGGGGTGAGCAGTTCTTC. The chain uses TRBV9 and TRBJ2-1; 14 bases are a match to TRBD2. CDR3 length equals 15 residues. Germline V lookup: CDR1 SGDLS, CDR2 YYNGEE. V lost 0 bases to trimming and J lost 9 bases; unmatched junction nucleotides: 2.

In its sample, this clone was seen a few times. V and J are TRBV19 and TRBJ2-5, with a possible D match to TRBD2 (6 bases). Germline V gene data show CDR1 as LNHDA and CDR2 as SQIVND (reference sequence). CDR3 length equals 15 residues. V was clipped by 1 base and J by 5 bases, with 14 bases between them. DNA of the CDR3: TGTGCCAGTAGTATAGGGCTACAGCGGGCGGAGACCCAGTACTTC. Its translation is CASSIGLQRAETQYF.